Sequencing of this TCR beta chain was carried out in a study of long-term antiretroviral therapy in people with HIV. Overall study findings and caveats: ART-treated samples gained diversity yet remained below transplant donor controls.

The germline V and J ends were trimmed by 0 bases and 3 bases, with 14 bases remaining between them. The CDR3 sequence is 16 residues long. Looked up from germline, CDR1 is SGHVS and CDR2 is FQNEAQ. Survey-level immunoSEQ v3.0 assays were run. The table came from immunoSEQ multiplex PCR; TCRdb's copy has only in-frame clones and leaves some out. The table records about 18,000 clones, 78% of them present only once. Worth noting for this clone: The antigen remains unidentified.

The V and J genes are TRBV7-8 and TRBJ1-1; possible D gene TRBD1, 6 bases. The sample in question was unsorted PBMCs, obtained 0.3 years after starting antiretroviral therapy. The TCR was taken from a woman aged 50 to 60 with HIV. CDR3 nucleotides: TGTGCCAGCAGCTTAGCGGACAGCACCCCCTACACTGAAGCTTTCTTT. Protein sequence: CASSLADSTPYTEAFF.